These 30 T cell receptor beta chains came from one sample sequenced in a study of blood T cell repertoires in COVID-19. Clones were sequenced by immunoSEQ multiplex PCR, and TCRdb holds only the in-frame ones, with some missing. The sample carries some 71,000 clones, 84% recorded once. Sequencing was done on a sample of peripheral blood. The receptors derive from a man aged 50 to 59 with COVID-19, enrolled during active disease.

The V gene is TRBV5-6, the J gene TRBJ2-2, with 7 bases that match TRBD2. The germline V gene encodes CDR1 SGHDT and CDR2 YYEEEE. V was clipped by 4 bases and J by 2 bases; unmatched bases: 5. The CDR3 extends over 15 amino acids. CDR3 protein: CASSLLATNTGELFF. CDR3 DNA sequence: TGTGCCAGCAGCCTACTAGCGACCAACACCGGGGAGCTGTTTTTT.

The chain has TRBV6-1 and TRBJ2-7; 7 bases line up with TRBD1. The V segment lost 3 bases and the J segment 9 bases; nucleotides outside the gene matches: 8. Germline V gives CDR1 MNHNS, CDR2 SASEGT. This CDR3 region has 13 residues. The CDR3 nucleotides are TGTGCCAGCAGTGACATGAGGGGACAGCGGCAGTACTTC. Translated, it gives CASSDMRGQRQYF.

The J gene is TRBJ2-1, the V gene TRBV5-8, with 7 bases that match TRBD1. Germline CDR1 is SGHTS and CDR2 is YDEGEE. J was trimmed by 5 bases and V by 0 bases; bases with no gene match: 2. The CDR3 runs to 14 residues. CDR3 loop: CASSLVGGHNEQFF. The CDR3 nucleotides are TGTGCCAGCAGCTTGGTAGGGGGCCACAATGAGCAGTTCTTC. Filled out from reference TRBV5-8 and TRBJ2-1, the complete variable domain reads EAGVTQSPTHLIKTRGQQATLRCSPISGHTSVYWYQQALGLGLQFLLWYDEGEERNRGNFPPRFSGRQFPNYSSELNVNALELEDSALYLCASSLVGGHNEQFFGPGTRLTVL.

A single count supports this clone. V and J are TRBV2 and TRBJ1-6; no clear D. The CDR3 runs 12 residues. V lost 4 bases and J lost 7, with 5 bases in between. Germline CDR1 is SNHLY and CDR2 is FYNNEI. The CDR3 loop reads CASSGRNSPLHF. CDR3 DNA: TGTGCCAGCAGTGGGAGGAATTCACCCCTCCACTTT.

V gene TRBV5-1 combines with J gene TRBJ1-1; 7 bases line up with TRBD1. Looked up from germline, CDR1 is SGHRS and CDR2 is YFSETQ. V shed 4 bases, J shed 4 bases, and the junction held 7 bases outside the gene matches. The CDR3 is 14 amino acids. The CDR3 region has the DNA TGCGCCAGCAGCCGTCGTAGGGGGCCCACTGAAGCTTTCTTT. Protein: CASSRRRGPTEAFF.

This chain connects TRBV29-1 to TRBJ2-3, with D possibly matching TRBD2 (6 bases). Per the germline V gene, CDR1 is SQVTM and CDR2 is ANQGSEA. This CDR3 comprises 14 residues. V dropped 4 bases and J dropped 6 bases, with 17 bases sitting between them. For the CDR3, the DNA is TGCAGCGTTGGCGGGGTGCGTGCATCCGATACGCAGTATTTT. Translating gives CSVGGVRASDTQYF.

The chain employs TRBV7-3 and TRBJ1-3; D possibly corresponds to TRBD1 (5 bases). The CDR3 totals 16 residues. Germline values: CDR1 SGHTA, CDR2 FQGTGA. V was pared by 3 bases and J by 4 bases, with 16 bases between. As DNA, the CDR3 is TGTGCCAGCAGCTTGGGGGGGTTCACGGGAGGAAACACCATATATTTT. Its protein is CASSLGGFTGGNTIYF.

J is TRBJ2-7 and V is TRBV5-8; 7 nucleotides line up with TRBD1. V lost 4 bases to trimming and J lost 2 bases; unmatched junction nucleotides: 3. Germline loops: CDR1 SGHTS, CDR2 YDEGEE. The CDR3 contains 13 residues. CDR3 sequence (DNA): TGTGCCAGCAGCGGGGACAGCACCTACGAGCAGTACTTC. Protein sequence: CASSGDSTYEQYF.

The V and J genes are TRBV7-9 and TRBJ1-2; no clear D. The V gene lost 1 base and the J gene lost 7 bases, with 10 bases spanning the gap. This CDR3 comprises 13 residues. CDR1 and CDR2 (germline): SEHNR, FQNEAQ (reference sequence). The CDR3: CASSLGASSGYTF. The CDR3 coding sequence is TGTGCCAGCAGCTTAGGGGCGAGTAGTGGCTACACCTTC.

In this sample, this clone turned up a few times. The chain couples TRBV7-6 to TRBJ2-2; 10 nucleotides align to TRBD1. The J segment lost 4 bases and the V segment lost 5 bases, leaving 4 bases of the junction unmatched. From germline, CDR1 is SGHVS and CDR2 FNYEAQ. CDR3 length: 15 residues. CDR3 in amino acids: CASSRQGAGTGELFF. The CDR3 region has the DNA TGTGCCAGCAGCCGACAGGGGGCTGGCACCGGGGAGCTGTTTTTT.

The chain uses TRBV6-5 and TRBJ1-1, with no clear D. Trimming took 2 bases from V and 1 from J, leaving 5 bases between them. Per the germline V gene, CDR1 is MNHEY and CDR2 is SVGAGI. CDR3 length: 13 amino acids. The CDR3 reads CASSYGRNTEAFF. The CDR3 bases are TGTGCCAGCAGTTACGGCCGGAACACTGAAGCTTTCTTT.

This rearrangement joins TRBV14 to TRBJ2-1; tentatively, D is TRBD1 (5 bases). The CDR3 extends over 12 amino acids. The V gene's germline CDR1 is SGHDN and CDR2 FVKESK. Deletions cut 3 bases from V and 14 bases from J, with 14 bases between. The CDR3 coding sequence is TGTGCCAGCAGCCAGCCTCATCAGGGAAAGTTCTTC. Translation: CASSQPHQGKFF.

The CDR3 spells CASGLGQESYSYNEQFF. CDR3 DNA: TGTGCTAGTGGTTTGGGACAGGAGTCCTACTCCTACAATGAGCAGTTCTTC. This chain uses TRBV12-5 with TRBJ2-1, with D possibly TRBD1 on 6 matching bases. V lost 1 base and J lost 0, with 13 bases in between. This CDR3 spans 17 amino acids. Germline V gene lookup returns CDR1 LGHNT and CDR2 FRNRAP. Full variable domain (remainder filled in from reference TRBV12-5 and TRBJ2-1): DARVTQTPRHKVTEMGQEVTMRCQPILGHNTVFWYRQTMMQGLELLAYFRNRAPLDDSGMPKDRFSAEMPDATLATLKIQPSEPRDSAVYFCASGLGQESYSYNEQFFGPGTRLTVL.

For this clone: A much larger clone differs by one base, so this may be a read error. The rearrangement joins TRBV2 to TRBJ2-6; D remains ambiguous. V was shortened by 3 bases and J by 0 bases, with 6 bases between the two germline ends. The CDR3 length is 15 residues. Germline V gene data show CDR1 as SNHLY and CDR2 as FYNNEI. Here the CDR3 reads CASSEGLSGANVLTF. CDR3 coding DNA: TGTGCCAGCAGTGAGGGCCTCTCTGGGGCCAACGTCCTGACTTTC.

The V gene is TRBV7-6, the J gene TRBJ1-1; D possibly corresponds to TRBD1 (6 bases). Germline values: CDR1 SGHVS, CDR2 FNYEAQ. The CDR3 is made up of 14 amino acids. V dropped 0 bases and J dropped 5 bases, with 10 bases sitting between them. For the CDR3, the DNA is TGTGCCAGCAGCTTAGCGGTTCAGGGGACTGAAGCTTTCTTT. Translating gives CASSLAVQGTEAFF.

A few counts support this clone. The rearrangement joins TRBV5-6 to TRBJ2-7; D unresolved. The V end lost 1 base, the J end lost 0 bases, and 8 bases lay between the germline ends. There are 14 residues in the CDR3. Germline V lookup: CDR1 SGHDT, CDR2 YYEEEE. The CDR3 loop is CASSLRRSSYEQYF. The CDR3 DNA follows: TGTGCCAGCAGCTTGAGGCGGAGCTCCTACGAGCAGTACTTC.

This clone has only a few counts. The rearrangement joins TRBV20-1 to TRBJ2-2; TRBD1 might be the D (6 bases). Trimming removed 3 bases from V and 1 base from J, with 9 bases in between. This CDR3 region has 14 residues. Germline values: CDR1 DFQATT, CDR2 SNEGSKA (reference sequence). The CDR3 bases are TGCAGTGCTAGTCCCAGGGGGAACACCGGGGAGCTGTTTTTT. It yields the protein CSASPRGNTGELFF.

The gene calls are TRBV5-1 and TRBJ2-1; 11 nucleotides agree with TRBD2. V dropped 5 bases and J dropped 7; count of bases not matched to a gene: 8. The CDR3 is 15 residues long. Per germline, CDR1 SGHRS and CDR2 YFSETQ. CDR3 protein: CASRLTSGGWNEQFF. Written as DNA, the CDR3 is TGCGCCAGCAGGCTTACTAGCGGGGGTTGGAATGAGCAGTTCTTC. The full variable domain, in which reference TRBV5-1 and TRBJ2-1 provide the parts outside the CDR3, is KAGVTQTPRYLIKTRGQQVTLSCSPISGHRSVSWYQQTPGQGLQFLFEYFSETQRNKGNFPGRFSGRQFSNSRSEMNVSTLELGDSALYLCASRLTSGGWNEQFFGPGTRLTVL.

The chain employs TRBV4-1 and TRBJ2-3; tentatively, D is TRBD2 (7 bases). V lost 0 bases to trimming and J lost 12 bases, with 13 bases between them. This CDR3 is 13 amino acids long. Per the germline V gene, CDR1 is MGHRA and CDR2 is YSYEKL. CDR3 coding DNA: TGCGCCAGCAGCCAAGAAGGGGGGGGTAGTCAGTATTTT. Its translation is CASSQEGGGSQYF.

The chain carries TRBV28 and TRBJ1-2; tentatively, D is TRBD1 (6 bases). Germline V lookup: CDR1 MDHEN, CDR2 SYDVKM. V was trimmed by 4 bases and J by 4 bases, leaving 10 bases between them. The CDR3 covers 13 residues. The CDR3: CASSSDRSYGYTF. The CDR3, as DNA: TGTGCCAGCAGTTCGGACAGATCCTATGGCTACACCTTC.

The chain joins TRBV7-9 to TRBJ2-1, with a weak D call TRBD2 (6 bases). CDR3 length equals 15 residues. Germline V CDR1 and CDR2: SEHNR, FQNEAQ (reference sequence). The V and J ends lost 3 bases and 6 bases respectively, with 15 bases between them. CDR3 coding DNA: TGTGCCAGCAGCTTCCCTCGCCGGAGGGGCAATGAGCAGTTCTTC. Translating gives CASSFPRRRGNEQFF.

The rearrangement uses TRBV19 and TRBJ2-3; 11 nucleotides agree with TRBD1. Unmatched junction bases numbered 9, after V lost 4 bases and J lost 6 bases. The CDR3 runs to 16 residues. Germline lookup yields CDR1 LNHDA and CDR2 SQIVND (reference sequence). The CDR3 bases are TGTGCCAGTAGTAGACCAGGACAGGGGGCGGGTGATACGCAGTATTTT. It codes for CASSRPGQGAGDTQYF.

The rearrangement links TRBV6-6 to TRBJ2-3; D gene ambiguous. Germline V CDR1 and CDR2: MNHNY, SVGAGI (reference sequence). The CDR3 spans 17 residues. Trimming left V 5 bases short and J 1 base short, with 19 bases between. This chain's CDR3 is CASSQFVHRGGTDTQYF. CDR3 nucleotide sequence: TGTGCCAGCAGTCAATTTGTTCACCGAGGAGGCACAGATACGCAGTATTTT.

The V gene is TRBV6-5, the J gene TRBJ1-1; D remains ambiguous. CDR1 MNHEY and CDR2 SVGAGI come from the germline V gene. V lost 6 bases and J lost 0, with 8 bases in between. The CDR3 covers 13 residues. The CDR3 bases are TGTGCCAGCAGATTATTTATGAACACTGAAGCTTTCTTT. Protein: CASRLFMNTEAFF.

The CDR3, as DNA: TGTGCCAGCAGCTACCGGACAGGGGGCCCGGTGGACTACTACGAGCAGTACTTC. Translation: CASSYRTGGPVDYYEQYF. This chain connects TRBV7-2 to TRBJ2-7; TRBD1 aligns across 11 bases. From germline, CDR1 is SGHTA and CDR2 FQGNSA. This CDR3 is 18 amino acids long. The V gene end was trimmed by 4 bases and the J gene end by 3 bases; junction bases not matched to a gene: 14.

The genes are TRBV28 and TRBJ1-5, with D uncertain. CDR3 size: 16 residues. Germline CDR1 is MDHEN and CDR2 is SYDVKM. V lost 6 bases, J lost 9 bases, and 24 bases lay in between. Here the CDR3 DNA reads TGTGCCAGCAGCCCGAACGGGGAGGTCTTACACGGGCCCCAGCATTTT. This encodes CASSPNGEVLHGPQHF.

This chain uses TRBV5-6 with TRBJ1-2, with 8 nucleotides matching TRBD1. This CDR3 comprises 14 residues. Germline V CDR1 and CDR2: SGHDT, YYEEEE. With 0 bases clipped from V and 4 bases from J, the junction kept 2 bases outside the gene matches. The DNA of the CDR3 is TGTGCCAGCAGCTTGGCGGGACAGGTCTATGGCTACACCTTC. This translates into CASSLAGQVYGYTF.

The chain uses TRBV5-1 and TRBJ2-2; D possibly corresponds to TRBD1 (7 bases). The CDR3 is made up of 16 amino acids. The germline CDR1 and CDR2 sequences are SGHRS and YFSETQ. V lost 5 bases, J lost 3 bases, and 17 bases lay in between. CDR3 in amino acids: CASSHGTRGDTGELFF. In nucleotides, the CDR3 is TGCGCCAGCAGTCACGGGACCAGGGGGGACACCGGGGAGCTGTTTTTT.

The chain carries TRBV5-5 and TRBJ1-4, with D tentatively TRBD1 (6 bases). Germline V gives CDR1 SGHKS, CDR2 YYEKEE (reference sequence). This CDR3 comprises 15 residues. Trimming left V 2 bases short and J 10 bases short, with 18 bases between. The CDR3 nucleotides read TGTGCCAGCAGCTTAAGTACAGGGAGAACGGGAAAACTGTTTTTT. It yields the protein CASSLSTGRTGKLFF.

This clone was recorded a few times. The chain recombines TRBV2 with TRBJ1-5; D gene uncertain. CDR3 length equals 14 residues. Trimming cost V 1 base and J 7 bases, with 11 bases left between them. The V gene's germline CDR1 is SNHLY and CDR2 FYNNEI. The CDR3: CASSEVPVVQPQHF. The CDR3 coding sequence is TGTGCCAGCAGTGAAGTACCGGTTGTCCAGCCCCAGCATTTT.